The present entry profiles one T cell receptor (beta chain) with its context. Antigen: not known. Using immunoSEQ multiplex PCR, the repertoire was profiled, and TCRdb retains in-frame clones only, with some absent. Among roughly 150,000 clones listed, 91% were seen once. The data are from a study of cytomegalovirus exposure and HLA in healthy donors. At the level of the study: The same platform was used for the 100 to 150 validation repertoires as for the roughly 730 first-cohort repertoires, as reported in a later analysis.

Study results and limitations: In vitro, a few CMV-associated chains proved specific for CMV antigens. In the approximately 130 validation repertoires, a later analysis found that first-cohort TCR clusters tended to co-occur.

The donors were in the roughly 120-subject validation cohort; that cohort was separate from the roughly 680-subject first cohort. The TCR sequence derives from a man aged 18 to 29 in good health and CMV-seronegative. The specimen sequenced was PBMCs.

The CDR3 DNA is TGTGCCAGCAGCTTAGGCGACAGGGCGAAAGAGACCCAGTACTTC. Translating gives CASSLGDRAKETQYF. The V call is TRBV11-2, the J call TRBJ2-5, with TRBD1 matching over 7 bases. Germline trimming cut 1 base from V and 3 bases from J; bases unmatched to any gene: 5. Per germline, CDR1 SGHAT and CDR2 FQNNGV. There are 15 residues in the CDR3.